This T cell receptor beta chain was observed in a study of tumor and adjacent non-tumor tissue in lung cancer. General study points: Tumor repertoires had a smaller top 100 clone share than normal lung. Patients with more diverse tumor TCRs had worse survival.

No cell sorting was done before RNA was extracted from the tissue. Donors were chemotherapy-naive, newly diagnosed lung cancer surgical patients in China, August–late 2014. Details on this clonotype: Its antigen is unknown. The germline gene is not matched at one end of the junction; a read error may be the cause.

Germline V CDR1 and CDR2: DFQATT, SNEGSKA (reference sequence). This CDR3 has 15 residues. A modified ARM-PCR protocol with three rounds of nested PCR amplified TCRbeta. TCRdb ran MiXCR on the multiplex PCR reads and lists one entry per CDR3 protein. This table has over 100,000 distinct CDR3 sequences, roughly 74% appearing once. The specimen sequenced was lung tumor tissue. This chain joins TRBV20-1 and TRBJ2-3; 9 bases match TRBD2. The clonotype comes from a woman aged 60-75 years with non-small cell lung cancer. Here the CDR3 reads CSPSPASGITETQYF. The CDR3 DNA reads TGCAGCCCAAGTCCTGCTAGCGGGATCACAGAAACGCAGTATTTT.